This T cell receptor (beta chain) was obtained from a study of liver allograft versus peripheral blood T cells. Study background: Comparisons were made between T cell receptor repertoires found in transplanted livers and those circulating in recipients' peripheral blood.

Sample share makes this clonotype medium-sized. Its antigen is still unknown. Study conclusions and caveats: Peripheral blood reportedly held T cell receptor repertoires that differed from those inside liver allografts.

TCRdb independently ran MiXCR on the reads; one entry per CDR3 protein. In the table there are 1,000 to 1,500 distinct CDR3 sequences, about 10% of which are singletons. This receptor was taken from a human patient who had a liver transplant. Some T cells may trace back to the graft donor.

CDR3 nucleotides: TGTGCCAGTAGAATGAGGTCCAGGGGGATAGGTGAGCAGTTCTTC. Translation gives CASRMRSRGIGEQFF. The chain has TRBV19 and TRBJ2-1, with 7 bases aligning to TRBD1. This CDR3 spans 15 amino acids. V shed 6 bases and J 9 bases; nucleotides not matched to a gene: 14. Germline CDR1 LNHDA, CDR2 SQIVND (reference sequence).